The 25 T cell receptor beta chains reported below all come from one sample, sequenced in a study of post-analysis software for immune sequencing data. General study points: TRBV5-6, TRBV5-1 and TRBV20-1 were among several TRBV segments more frequent in patients than controls.

The antigens for these receptors are not known. Unique molecular identifiers were built into the TCR beta cDNA libraries. TCRdb re-analysed the PCR reads in MiXCR, keeping a single row per CDR3 protein. The table lists more than 500,000 distinct CDR3 sequences, roughly 34% of them singletons. The source material was blood. The receptors stem from a girl under 18 with multiple sclerosis.

There are a few counts of this clonotype. The genes are TRBV24-1 and TRBJ1-2; TRBD1 matches at 11 bases. The CDR3 is 16 amino acids. CDR1 is KGHDR, CDR2 SFDVKD, per germline. J lost 1 base, V lost 2 bases, and 2 bases had no gene match. The CDR3 reads CATSDWTGGDNYGYTF. The CDR3 DNA sequence: TGTGCCACCAGTGATTGGACAGGGGGCGATAACTATGGCTACACCTTC.

A few counts support this clonotype. The J gene is TRBJ2-5, the V gene TRBV10-3; tentative D call: TRBD2 (6 bases). Germline V gene lookup returns CDR1 ENHRY and CDR2 SYGVKD. This CDR3 has 13 amino acids. Trimming shortened V by 3 bases and J by 5 bases, and 10 bases separated the two germline ends. CDR3 amino acids: CAISDGDSETQYF. For the CDR3, the DNA is TGTGCCATCAGTGATGGGGACTCCGAGACCCAGTACTTC.

The sample holds a few counts of this clonotype. The V call is TRBV20-1, the J call TRBJ2-5, with a tentative D call TRBD1 (5 bases). Trimming cost V 3 bases and J 1 base, with 9 bases left between them. CDR3 size: 13 residues. The germline CDR1 and CDR2 sequences are DFQATT and SNEGSKA (reference sequence). The chain's CDR3 is CSARWQGQETQYF. The CDR3 DNA follows: TGCAGTGCTAGGTGGCAGGGCCAAGAGACCCAGTACTTC.

This clonotype was detected many times. The chain recombines TRBV5-1 with TRBJ2-5, with 9 bases aligning to TRBD2. V dropped 0 bases and J dropped 5; count of bases not matched to a gene: 8. Germline CDR1 and CDR2: SGHRS and YFSETQ. The CDR3 consists of 16 residues. CDR3 in DNA: TGCGCCAGCAGCTTGGGGCCTAGCGGGGTCCTCGAGACCCAGTACTTC. Translation gives CASSLGPSGVLETQYF. The complete variable domain, with remaining parts taken from reference TRBV5-1 and TRBJ2-5, reads KAGVTQTPRYLIKTRGQQVTLSCSPISGHRSVSWYQQTPGQGLQFLFEYFSETQRNKGNFPGRFSGRQFSNSRSEMNVSTLELGDSALYLCASSLGPSGVLETQYFGPGTRLLVL.

This sequence joins TRBV18 and TRBJ2-5; D unclear. TRBJ2-7 explains the end of the DNA better; the J call may be wrong. Per germline, CDR1 KGHSH and CDR2 LQKENI. The length of the CDR3 is 13 residues. This chain's CDR3 is CASSPPGSYEQYF. CDR3 DNA: TGTGCCAGCTCACCACCAGGTAGCTACGAGCAGTACTTC.

A few counts support this clonotype. This sequence joins TRBV20-1 and TRBJ2-1; 8 positions match TRBD1. Looked up from germline, CDR1 is DFQATT and CDR2 is SNEGSKA (reference sequence). The CDR3 extends over 14 amino acids. V was pared by 5 bases and J by 6 bases, with 9 bases of the junction left unmatched. The CDR3, as DNA: TGCAGTGCTTCCCGGACAGGGTCAACCAATGAGCAGTTCTTC. Its translation: CSASRTGSTNEQFF.

Details on this clonotype: A junction end diverges from the germline sequence, so it may reflect a read error. V gene TRBV5-5 combines with J gene TRBJ2-3, with no clear D. In germline, CDR1 is SGHKS, CDR2 YYEKEE (reference sequence). The CDR3 consists of 15 residues. The CDR3 protein is CVSSLAGSFPDTQYF. CDR3 in DNA: TGTGTCAGCAGCTTGGCCGGAAGTTTCCCAGATACGCAGTATTTT.

This chain's CDR3 is CASSQSSRGGYGYTF. In DNA, the CDR3 is TGTGCCAGCAGCCAATCGAGTCGGGGTGGCTATGGCTACACCTTC. This chain links TRBV16 with TRBJ1-2; no firm D call. The CDR3 is made up of 15 amino acids. Germline CDR1 KGHSY, CDR2 FQNENV. The germline V and J ends were trimmed by 0 bases and 4 bases, with 12 bases remaining between them. Looking up the rest from reference TRBV16 and TRBJ1-2 gives the full variable domain: GEEVAQTPKHLVRGEGQKAKLYCAPIKGHSYVFWYQQVLKNEFKFLISFQNENVFDETGMPKERFSAKCLPNSPCSLEIQATKLEDSAVYFCASSQSSRGGYGYTFGSGTRLTVV.

The chain links TRBV20-1 to TRBJ2-5; 8 bases agree with TRBD1. CDR1 and CDR2 from the germline V gene are DFQATT and SNEGSKA (reference sequence). CDR3 length equals 16 residues. With 5 bases clipped from V and 3 bases from J, the junction kept 14 bases outside the gene matches. The DNA of the CDR3 is TGCAGTGCTCCCCCCCGGGACAGGAGAAAAAAAGAGACCCAGTACTTC. It is translated as CSAPPRDRRKKETQYF.

This clonotype came up a few times. This chain links TRBV20-1 with TRBJ2-1; tentative D call: TRBD2 (6 bases). CDR1 and CDR2 (germline): DFQATT, SNEGSKA (reference sequence). Between the trimmed V and J ends, which lost 6 bases and 7 bases, there was a span of 13 bases. The CDR3 has 12 amino acids. CDR3: CSARLDGNEQFF. The CDR3 DNA reads as TGCAGTGCAAGACTAGATGGGAATGAGCAGTTCTTC.

This clonotype was seen more than once but under ten times. CDR3 in amino acids: CASREPGQSYEQYF. Written as DNA, the CDR3 is TGCGCCAGTCGCGAGCCGGGACAGTCCTACGAGCAGTACTTC. The chain uses TRBV5-1 and TRBJ2-7, with TRBD1 identical over 7 bases. The CDR3 loop spans 14 amino acids. J was trimmed by 1 base and V by 8 bases; bases with no gene match: 9. Germline V lookup: CDR1 SGHRS, CDR2 YFSETQ.

The chain combines TRBV20-1 with TRBJ2-4; either TRBD1 or TRBD2 may fit D (5 bases each). Between the trimmed V and J ends, which lost 5 bases and 3 bases, there was a span of 8 bases. CDR3 size: 12 residues. The germline V gene encodes CDR1 DFQATT and CDR2 SNEGSKA (reference sequence). CDR3 nucleotides: TGCAGTGCTGAGGGGCACAAAAACATTCAGTACTTC. Its translation: CSAEGHKNIQYF.

J is TRBJ1-4 and V is TRBV7-9, with a tentative D call TRBD1 (5 bases). Germline CDR1 is SEHNR and CDR2 is FQNEAQ (reference sequence). The CDR3 has 16 residues. V lost 1 base and J lost 4, with 13 bases in between. The DNA for the CDR3 is TGTGCCAGCAGCTTAGTCGGTGGACAACTTAATGAAAAACTGTTTTTT. This encodes CASSLVGGQLNEKLFF.

This clonotype was detected only a few times. The gene calls are TRBV6-6 and TRBJ2-1, with 10 bases identical to TRBD2. Germline V gene sequence: CDR1 MNHNY, CDR2 SVGAGI (reference sequence). Trimming took 5 bases from V and 6 from J; bases not matched to a gene: 7. The CDR3 spans 15 residues. The chain's CDR3 is CASSSSGGWGNEQFF. The CDR3 DNA is TGTGCCAGCAGTAGTAGCGGGGGGTGGGGCAATGAGCAGTTCTTC.

Worth noting for this clonotype: Its ends do not fully match the called genes, so a read error is possible. The J gene is TRBJ1-1, the V gene TRBV5-1, with TRBD1 identical over 7 bases. Germline V gene data show CDR1 as SGHRS and CDR2 as YFSETQ. The CDR3 spans 16 residues. The DNA for the CDR3 is TGCGCCAGCAGCCCCGGTCCCACAGGGGTGAATACTGAAGCTTTCTTT. Translating gives CASSPGPTGVNTEAFF.

V gene TRBV27 combines with J gene TRBJ2-1; the D gene is possibly TRBD2 (5 bases). The CDR3 runs to 14 residues. With 4 bases removed from V and 6 bases from J, the gap between germline ends came to 13 bases. The germline CDR1 and CDR2 sequences are MNHEY and SMNVEV (reference sequence). The CDR3 is CASSSFPGGNEQFF. CDR3 bases: TGTGCCAGCAGTTCCTTTCCCGGAGGCAATGAGCAGTTCTTC.

This clonotype was seen a few times. The chain combines TRBV20-1 with TRBJ2-3; D is possibly TRBD2 (6 bases). Per germline, CDR1 DFQATT and CDR2 SNEGSKA (reference sequence). The length of the CDR3 is 14 residues. The ends were cut back, 7 bases at V and 0 bases at J, with 14 bases in the middle. The CDR3 spells CSVRGELSTDTQYF. The CDR3 DNA follows: TGCAGTGTCCGCGGGGAGCTTAGCACAGATACGCAGTATTTT.

This rearrangement joins TRBV5-1 to TRBJ2-1; 7 bases map to TRBD2. Germline loops: CDR1 SGHRS, CDR2 YFSETQ. Unmatched junction bases numbered 7, after V lost 4 bases and J lost 6 bases. CDR3 length equals 14 residues. The CDR3 sequence: CASSPGLGGNEQFF. DNA for the CDR3: TGCGCCAGCAGCCCCGGACTAGGTGGCAATGAGCAGTTCTTC.

In this sample, this clonotype turned up a few times. The genes are TRBV4-1 and TRBJ2-3; D is perhaps TRBD1 (6 bases). Per the germline V gene, CDR1 is MGHRA and CDR2 is YSYEKL. The CDR3 is 15 residues long. Trimming pared 2 bases from V and 2 bases from J, leaving 11 bases between. CDR3 nucleotide sequence: TGCGCCAGCAGCCAACAAGGGGGAAACACAGATACGCAGTATTTT. Translation gives CASSQQGGNTDTQYF.

This clonotype appeared a few times. This rearrangement joins TRBV27 to TRBJ1-2, with D possibly being TRBD1 (5 bases). Germline V gene sequence: CDR1 MNHEY, CDR2 SMNVEV (reference sequence). Trimming took 6 bases from V and 4 from J, leaving 15 bases between them. The CDR3 totals 14 residues. Here the CDR3 DNA reads TGTGCCAGCAGGGGGCATGGGGCGAGCTATGGCTACACCTTC. This translates into CASRGHGASYGYTF.

V gene TRBV6-5 combines with J gene TRBJ1-3; D gene ambiguous. Germline values: CDR1 MNHEY, CDR2 SVGAGI. This CDR3 is built from 13 residues. Trimming shortened V by 4 bases and J by 0 bases, and 4 bases separated the two germline ends. The CDR3 reads CASSSSSGNTIYF. The CDR3, as DNA: TGTGCCAGCAGTTCCAGCTCTGGAAACACCATATATTTT.

The V and J genes are TRBV18 and TRBJ2-7, with no clear D. Trimming shortened V by 2 bases and J by 0 bases, and 17 bases separated the two germline ends. Germline-derived CDR1 and CDR2 are KGHSH and LQKENI. CDR3 size: 17 residues. CDR3 in DNA: TGTGCCAGCTCACCAGTATTGCACAAGTTGGGCTCCTACGAGCAGTACTTC. Protein: CASSPVLHKLGSYEQYF.

This clonotype was found once. The V and J genes are TRBV2 and TRBJ1-1; perhaps TRBD1 as D (5 bases). Germline CDR1 is SNHLY and CDR2 is FYNNEI. V was pared by 8 bases and J by 0 bases, with 10 bases between. This CDR3 spans 13 amino acids. CDR3 protein: CASVDSLNTEAFF. Here the CDR3 DNA reads TGTGCCAGCGTAGACAGCTTGAACACTGAAGCTTTCTTT.

With respect to this clonotype: Mismatch with germline at one junction end may stem from a read error. The V gene is TRBV7-7, the J gene TRBJ1-5, with unresolved D. The CDR3 runs 16 residues. CDR1 SSHAT and CDR2 FNYEAQ come from the germline V gene (reference sequence). CDR3 region: CASSAWTGSLNQPQHF. The CDR3, as DNA: TGTGCTAGCAGCGCCTGGACGGGGAGCCTAAATCAGCCCCAGCATTTT.

This chain connects TRBV15 to TRBJ2-3; 9 nucleotides align to TRBD1. With V trimmed by 4 bases and J by 4 bases, 12 bases remained unmatched. The CDR3 extends over 17 amino acids. Per germline, CDR1 LNHNV and CDR2 YYDKDF (reference sequence). CDR3 protein: CATSTQRQGGFSDTQYF. In nucleotides, the CDR3 is TGTGCCACCAGCACCCAGCGACAGGGGGGATTTTCAGATACGCAGTATTTT.